The 23 T cell receptor beta chains below all came from one sample that was sequenced in a study of long-term antiretroviral therapy in people with HIV. Run at survey level, the immunoSEQ assay was version v3.0. Here immunoSEQ multiplex PCR was the method, and the copy in TCRdb shows in-frame clones only, minus some. The table records some 22,000 clones, less than 85% of them present only once. Sequenced material: unsorted PBMCs, taken at the start of antiretroviral therapy. The origin of the receptors is a man over 45 with HIV.

The chain has TRBV5-4 and TRBJ2-4; D unresolved. The CDR3 totals 13 residues. CDR1 SGHNT and CDR2 YYREEE come from the germline V gene (reference sequence). The V end was cut by 0 bases, the J end by 4 bases, with 5 bases between. The CDR3 sequence is CASSLAGKNIQYF. Here the CDR3 DNA reads TGTGCCAGCAGCTTGGCCGGGAAAAACATTCAGTACTTC.

This clone was observed a few times. The chain carries TRBV7-8 and TRBJ1-5; TRBD1 might be the D (6 bases). The CDR3 totals 17 residues. Trimming shortened V by 4 bases and J by 3 bases, and 19 bases separated the two germline ends. Per germline, CDR1 SGHVS and CDR2 FQNEAQ. The CDR3 DNA is TGTGCCAGCAGCTCACTAAGAAAGGACAGAGACAATCAGCCCCAGCATTTT. Its translation is CASSSLRKDRDNQPQHF.

The V gene is TRBV4-1, the J gene TRBJ2-6; no firm D call. Trimming cost V 7 bases and J 2 bases, with 12 bases left between them. CDR3 length equals 15 residues. Germline V gene data show CDR1 as MGHRA and CDR2 as YSYEKL. CDR3 loop: CASTRRSPGANVLTF. CDR3 nucleotide sequence: TGCGCCAGCACCCGACGATCCCCTGGGGCCAACGTCCTGACTTTC.

The chain is built from TRBV7-6 and TRBJ1-6; D is ambiguous. CDR1 SGHVS and CDR2 FNYEAQ come from the germline V gene. Trimming cost V 5 bases and J 8 bases, with 10 bases left between them. The CDR3 spans 13 residues. DNA for the CDR3: TGTGCCAGCAGCCTGAATTTAGATTCACCCCTCCACTTT. Translating gives CASSLNLDSPLHF.

In this sample, this clone turned up a few times. As DNA, the CDR3 is TGTGCCAGTAGTAAAACGGGACAGTTCTCCTACGAGCAGTACTTC. Amino acid sequence: CASSKTGQFSYEQYF. V usage is TRBV19 and J usage is TRBJ2-7, with 7 bases aligning to TRBD1. J was trimmed by 0 bases and V by 4 bases; bases with no gene match: 6. CDR1 is LNHDA and CDR2 is SQIVND in the germline V gene (reference sequence). The CDR3 loop spans 15 amino acids.

This chain joins TRBV28 and TRBJ2-7; D gene unclear. The V end lost 3 bases, the J end lost 3 bases, and 6 bases lay between the germline ends. The CDR3 runs to 12 residues. Per the germline V gene, CDR1 is MDHEN and CDR2 is SYDVKM. CDR3 DNA sequence: TGTGCCAGCAGTTTGGGATTCTACGAGCAGTACTTC. Protein sequence: CASSLGFYEQYF.

V usage is TRBV6-5 and J usage is TRBJ1-6; D unclear. CDR1 and CDR2 from the germline V gene are MNHEY and SVGAGI. The CDR3 contains 14 residues. V lost 7 bases and J lost 7, with 14 bases in between. CDR3 sequence: CASNLKLSNSPLHF. CDR3 coding DNA: TGTGCCAGCAATCTTAAATTGTCAAATTCACCCCTCCACTTT.

This rearrangement joins TRBV11-2 to TRBJ2-4; TRBD2 is a possible D gene (5 bases). Germline values: CDR1 SGHAT, CDR2 FQNNGV. CDR3 size: 18 residues. Trimming removed 0 bases at V and 1 base at J, with 16 bases between. The CDR3 nucleotides are TGTGCCAGCAGCTTAGATCTGTTGCGGGTTACGGCCAAAAACATTCAGTACTTC. Translated, it gives CASSLDLLRVTAKNIQYF.

This clone was counted a few times. The chain recombines TRBV10-2 with TRBJ2-7; D might be TRBD2 (5 bases). The CDR3 sequence is 14 residues long. Per the germline V gene, CDR1 is WSHSY and CDR2 is SAAADI. Trimming shortened V by 8 bases and J by 5 bases, and 19 bases separated the two germline ends. Here the CDR3 reads CASATTVPGDEQYF. DNA of the CDR3: TGCGCCAGCGCTACCACAGTCCCCGGGGACGAGCAGTACTTC.

The rearrangement joins TRBV30 to TRBJ2-6; 8 bases agree with TRBD1. J was trimmed by 2 bases and V by 2 bases; bases with no gene match: 2. The CDR3 is made up of 15 amino acids. From germline, CDR1 is GTSNPN and CDR2 SVGIG (reference sequence). CDR3 in amino acids: CAWSPDRAGANVLTF. The CDR3 DNA is TGTGCCTGGAGTCCGGACAGGGCTGGGGCCAACGTCCTGACTTTC.

The chain uses TRBV18 and TRBJ2-7; a weak D match, TRBD2 (5 bases). Germline V gene data show CDR1 as KGHSH and CDR2 as LQKENI. Trimming shortened V by 4 bases and J by 0 bases, and 19 bases separated the two germline ends. The CDR3 is 17 residues long. CDR3 amino acids: CASSLPRGWRSSYEQYF. The DNA of the CDR3 is TGTGCCAGCTCACTACCGAGAGGCTGGAGGAGCTCCTACGAGCAGTACTTC.

This clone appeared once. The V call is TRBV28, the J call TRBJ1-4, with a tentative D call TRBD1 (5 bases). V was shortened by 7 bases and J by 10 bases, with 16 bases between the two germline ends. In germline, CDR1 is MDHEN, CDR2 SYDVKM. The CDR3 has 13 residues. CDR3 protein: CASITAGGGKLFF. The CDR3 nucleotides read TGTGCCAGCATCACAGCGGGGGGGGGAAAACTGTTTTTT.

This clone showed up just once. The chain carries TRBV28 and TRBJ2-5, with D possibly being TRBD1 (7 bases). V shed 3 bases and J shed 5 bases, with 22 bases lying between them. The CDR3 is 17 amino acids. Germline V gene data show CDR1 as MDHEN and CDR2 as SYDVKM. The CDR3 sequence is CASSFRRGRKFLETQYF. CDR3 nucleotide sequence: TGTGCCAGCAGTTTTAGGAGGGGGCGAAAGTTCTTGGAGACCCAGTACTTC.

The CDR3, as DNA: TGTGCCTGGAGTCCGGGATCGGGACTATATAGCAATCAGCCCCAGCATTTT. The encoded protein is CAWSPGSGLYSNQPQHF. V is TRBV30 and J is TRBJ1-5, with a weak D call TRBD1 (5 bases). Trimming removed 2 bases from V and 0 bases from J, with 17 bases in between. The length of the CDR3 is 17 residues. The germline gives CDR1 GTSNPN, CDR2 SVGIG (reference sequence).

This clone has a single count. The CDR3 region is CASSLTLSGPPSRETQYF. The CDR3 bases are TGTGCCAGCAGCCTAACGCTCAGTGGGCCCCCTTCTCGGGAGACCCAGTACTTC. This chain uses TRBV11-2 with TRBJ2-5; no definite D call. Germline-derived CDR1 and CDR2 are SGHAT and FQNNGV. V was pared by 5 bases and J by 5 bases, with 27 bases between. The CDR3 consists of 18 residues.

The rearrangement uses TRBV29-1 and TRBJ1-1; D possibly corresponds to TRBD1 (5 bases). The CDR3 spans 11 residues. In germline, CDR1 is SQVTM, CDR2 ANQGSEA. With 7 bases removed from V and 4 bases from J, the gap between germline ends came to 10 bases. CDR3 bases: TGCAGCGGGAGTCAGGGCACTGAAGCTTTCTTT. Protein sequence: CSGSQGTEAFF.

The chain links TRBV6-5 to TRBJ2-7; 8 bases are a match to TRBD2. After removal of 2 bases from V and 7 bases from J, the junction contained 10 bases not matched to a gene. CDR3 length: 15 residues. Germline-derived CDR1 and CDR2 are MNHEY and SVGAGI. CDR3 in amino acids: CASSYDAGGPGEQYF. The CDR3 region has the DNA TGTGCCAGCAGTTACGACGCGGGGGGACCGGGGGAGCAGTACTTC.

The CDR3 spells CASSLSREGKPQHF. Here the CDR3 DNA reads TGTGCCAGCAGCTTGAGCAGGGAGGGAAAGCCCCAGCATTTT. The genes are TRBV7-8 and TRBJ1-5, with a possible D match to TRBD1 (5 bases). V was clipped by 3 bases and J by 8 bases, with 14 bases between them. From germline, CDR1 is SGHVS and CDR2 FQNEAQ. The CDR3 sequence is 14 residues long.

The J gene is TRBJ2-1, the V gene TRBV13, with D unclear. V was pared by 5 bases and J by 4 bases, with 12 bases between. The CDR3 consists of 14 residues. Germline lookup yields CDR1 PRHDT and CDR2 FYEKMQ (reference sequence). The CDR3 bases are TGTGCCAGCAGCCATGACACCGTGTACAATGAGCAGTTCTTC. Its translation is CASSHDTVYNEQFF. The full variable domain, in which reference TRBV13 and TRBJ2-1 provide the parts outside the CDR3, is AAGVIQSPRHLIKEKRETATLKCYPIPRHDTVYWYQQGPGQDPQFLISFYEKMQSDKGSIPDRFSAQQFSDYHSELNMSSLELGDSALYFCASSHDTVYNEQFFGPGTRLTVL.

The V call is TRBV7-2, the J call TRBJ2-5; no clear D gene. Trimming took 0 bases from V and 3 from J, leaving 14 bases between them. CDR1 SGHTA and CDR2 FQGNSA come from the germline V gene. There are 16 residues in the CDR3. The CDR3 reads CASSLAVGSTKETQYF. Here the CDR3 DNA reads TGTGCCAGCAGCTTAGCGGTCGGATCTACCAAAGAGACCCAGTACTTC.

CDR3 sequence: CASSPGTSYNSPLHF. The CDR3 nucleotides read TGCGCCAGCAGTCCAGGGACTAGCTATAATTCACCCCTCCACTTT. The chain combines TRBV10-1 with TRBJ1-6; a possible D gene is TRBD1 (5 bases). The CDR3 covers 15 residues. V gave up 5 bases and J gave up 3 bases, with 11 bases separating them. Germline V CDR1 and CDR2: WNHNN, SYGVQD (reference sequence).

This chain joins TRBV7-9 and TRBJ1-2; weak D call: TRBD1 (5 bases). Germline V gives CDR1 SEHNR, CDR2 FQNEAQ (reference sequence). This CDR3 has 15 residues. Trimming left V 2 bases short and J 1 base short, with 11 bases between. The CDR3 sequence is CASSLYQGNNYGYTF. The CDR3 DNA follows: TGTGCCAGCAGCTTATACCAGGGTAATAACTATGGCTACACCTTC.

The V and J genes are TRBV15 and TRBJ1-2, with D possibly being TRBD1 (6 bases). The germline CDR1 and CDR2 sequences are LNHNV and YYDKDF (reference sequence). The germline V and J ends were trimmed by 0 bases and 2 bases, with 10 bases remaining between them. The CDR3 is made up of 15 amino acids. CDR3 DNA: TGTGCCACCAGCAGAGATGCACAGGGAAACTATGGCTACACCTTC. It translates to CATSRDAQGNYGYTF.